This T cell receptor (beta chain) was profiled in a study of blood T cell repertoires in COVID-19 (dated by TCRdb to the early 2020s). Study-level background: The collaborator samples originated in the United States, Italy and Spain and spanned the acute and convalescent phases of COVID-19. The samples were drawn from the first 160 participants of the ongoing ImmuneRACE study and from over 950 subjects provided by 6 global collaborators. Where available, HLA class I and class II types were taken from metadata supplied by the sample provider and were not determined by assay-based typing. The dataset comprised deeply sampled blood TCRbeta repertoires from subjects exposed to, actively infected with, or recovered from COVID-19. The sample metadata nearly always contained a de-identified subject ID, COVID-19 status, age in years and sex. The repertoires were released in a freely available public database intended as a resource for research on the immune response to SARS-CoV-2. The prospective study material was composed of cDNA or gDNA derived from T cells, B-cell-depleted T cells, or PBMCs.

On this clone: Its antigen is not yet known. There are no base qualities to consult, and no much larger clone falls within one base.

The immunoSEQ Assay, a bias-controlled multiplex PCR, was used to amplify TCRbeta CDR3 regions from genomic DNA. As for the authors' bioinformatics: Nucleated cell counts per sample were estimated from amplification of reference gene primers within the assay. To quantify the absolute abundance of each unique TCRbeta CDR3 rearrangement, sequence reads were collapsed and filtered. For each sample, productive Simpson clonality was calculated by taking the square root of Simpson's diversity index across productive rearrangements. TCRdb obtained this table from immuneACCESS and retained in-frame rearrangements with V and J assigned. These tables miss some clones; where compared with another copy, unresolved V genes account for less than half of the shortfall, and the remainder is unexplained. That table gives V, J and clone size, and the DNA gave D and trimming. The sample table holds some 200,000 clones, of which about 88% were seen once. Together, the top ten hold roughly 6% of the sample.

The germline V gene (reference sequence) yields GTSNPN for CDR1 and SVGIG for CDR2. Relative to germline, V is 3 bases shorter and J is 2 bases shorter, with 10 bases between their ends. The CDR3 has 13 amino acids, counting the end cysteine and phenylalanine. Solely the CDR3 DNA is kept, with 39 bases framed from the first base. What the work shows at the level of the full study, not this receptor alone: The amount of clinical and demographic metadata varied by source and participant and was provided uncurated.

The collaborating institutions used their own protocols to collect whole blood in K2EDTA tubes. For TCRbeta analysis, collaborator samples were shipped as frozen whole blood, as isolated PBMCs, or as DNA extracted from either sample type. The rearrangement combines TRBV30 with TRBJ1-1, with the identity of the D gene unclear. Sequenced input: peripheral blood. The TCR originated in a man aged 40-49 years with active or convalescent COVID-19. The CDR3 reads as follows: CAWSGLPNTEAFF. At the DNA level, the sequence is TGTGCCTGGAGCGGTCTCCCCAACACTGAAGCTTTCTTT.